A selection of T cell receptor beta chains follows, all from one sample in a study of CD8+ T cells in alopecia areata. The protocol was immunoSEQ multiplex PCR, while the TCRdb copy is restricted to in-frame clones and leaves out a portion. The sample lists around 300,000 clones, 60% occurring once. Sequenced here: CD4+ T cells sorted from blood, sampled around week 53, from a patient treated with tofacitinib. These receptors were taken from a human donor with alopecia areata. The CDR3 runs from the conserved cysteine through the conserved F or W. D genes are given only for firm matches. Rows may omit the clone size; those that give it use once, few, many or a size class.

D gene: -; V gene: TRBV29-1; J gene: TRBJ2-3; clone size: few; CDR3 protein: CSAGADTQYF; CDR3 DNA: TGCAGCGCCGGTGCGGATACGCAGTATTTT
D gene: -; V gene: TRBV6-5; J gene: TRBJ2-2; clone size: -; CDR3 protein: CASSETGRDTGELFF; CDR3 DNA: TGTGCCAGCAGCGAAACAGGGAGAGACACCGGGGAGCTGTTTTTT
D gene: -; V gene: TRBV10-3; J gene: TRBJ2-7; clone size: -; CDR3 protein: CAISDRVVRYEQYF; CDR3 DNA: TGTGCCATCAGTGATCGGGTCGTGCGCTACGAGCAGTACTTC
D gene: -; V gene: TRBV29-1; J gene: TRBJ2-7; clone size: -; CDR3 protein: CSVGGPTTASYEQYF; CDR3 DNA: TGCAGCGTTGGCGGGCCGACAACCGCTTCCTACGAGCAGTACTTC
D gene: -; V gene: TRBV18; J gene: TRBJ1-5; clone size: -; CDR3 protein: CASSPVPSGNQPQHF; CDR3 DNA: TGTGCCAGCTCACCAGTACCCAGTGGCAATCAGCCCCAGCATTTT
D gene: -; V gene: TRBV14; J gene: TRBJ1-2; clone size: few; CDR3 protein: CASSPGSGYTF; CDR3 DNA: TGTGCCAGCAGCCCGGGAAGTGGCTACACCTTC
D gene: -; V gene: TRBV30; J gene: TRBJ2-7; clone size: few; CDR3 protein: CAWRGPYEQYF; CDR3 DNA: TGTGCCTGGAGGGGTCCGTACGAGCAGTACTTC
D gene: -; V gene: TRBV7-3; J gene: TRBJ2-1; clone size: few; CDR3 protein: CASSLNFGQNEQFF; CDR3 DNA: TGTGCCAGCAGCTTAAACTTTGGACAGAATGAGCAGTTCTTC
D gene: -; V gene: TRBV29-1; J gene: TRBJ2-1; clone size: -; CDR3 protein: CSATGYNEQFF; CDR3 DNA: TGCAGCGCGACGGGATACAATGAGCAGTTCTTC
D gene: TRBD2; V gene: TRBV5-6; J gene: TRBJ2-4; clone size: few; CDR3 protein: CASSIGTSDLNIQYF; CDR3 DNA: TGTGCCAGCAGCATCGGGACTAGCGATCTAAACATTCAGTACTTC
D gene: -; V gene: TRBV4-1; J gene: TRBJ1-4; clone size: -; CDR3 protein: CASSQDGTGNEKLFF; CDR3 DNA: TGCGCCAGCAGCCAAGATGGAACCGGTAATGAAAAACTGTTTTTT
D gene: -; V gene: TRBV30; J gene: TRBJ1-5; clone size: -; CDR3 protein: CAWGGEGRNQPQHF; CDR3 DNA: TGTGCCTGGGGCGGGGAGGGCCGCAATCAGCCCCAGCATTTT
D gene: -; V gene: TRBV7-3; J gene: TRBJ1-6; clone size: -; CDR3 protein: CASSWGPEDSPLHF; CDR3 DNA: TGTGCCAGCAGCTGGGGCCCAGAGGATTCACCCCTCCACTTT
D gene: -; V gene: TRBV30; J gene: TRBJ1-5; clone size: -; CDR3 protein: CAWTRQVGGQPQHF; CDR3 DNA: TGTGCCTGGACCCGACAGGTTGGGGGTCAGCCCCAGCATTTT
D gene: -; V gene: TRBV7-3; J gene: TRBJ2-1; clone size: few; CDR3 protein: CASSLPEYNEQFF; CDR3 DNA: TGTGCCAGCAGCTTACCCGAGTACAATGAGCAGTTCTTC
D gene: TRBD1; V gene: TRBV7-8; J gene: TRBJ2-7; clone size: -; CDR3 protein: CASSLIGQAYEQYF; CDR3 DNA: TGTGCCAGCAGCTTAATCGGACAGGCCTACGAGCAGTACTTC
D gene: TRBD1; V gene: TRBV4-1; J gene: TRBJ1-1; clone size: -; CDR3 protein: CASSLLFGTGVEAFF; CDR3 DNA: TGCGCCAGCAGCCTCCTTTTCGGGACAGGGGTTGAAGCTTTCTTT
D gene: TRBD1; V gene: TRBV6-5; J gene: TRBJ1-2; clone size: few; CDR3 protein: CASSYQDRENAGYTF; CDR3 DNA: TGTGCCAGCAGTTACCAGGACAGGGAAAATGCTGGCTACACCTTC
D gene: -; V gene: TRBV5-6; J gene: TRBJ1-5; clone size: -; CDR3 protein: CASSLWGVSGPSNQPQHF; CDR3 DNA: TGTGCCAGCAGCTTGTGGGGGGTGTCAGGCCCTAGCAATCAGCCCCAGCATTTT
D gene: TRBD2; V gene: TRBV30; J gene: TRBJ2-3; clone size: -; CDR3 protein: CAWSVGTRVTVTSTDTQYF; CDR3 DNA: TGTGCCTGGAGTGTTGGGACTAGGGTTACCGTCACTAGCACAGATACGCAGTATTTT
D gene: -; V gene: TRBV7-8; J gene: TRBJ2-7; clone size: few; CDR3 protein: CASIKRGQGGEQYF; CDR3 DNA: TGTGCCAGCATCAAACGGGGACAAGGAGGCGAGCAGTACTTC
D gene: -; V gene: TRBV4-3; J gene: TRBJ1-2; clone size: many; CDR3 protein: CASSQELRVGYTF; CDR3 DNA: TGCGCCAGCAGCCAAGAGTTACGGGTTGGCTACACCTTC
D gene: -; V gene: TRBV29-1; J gene: TRBJ1-2; clone size: -; CDR3 protein: CSARTVNYGYTF; CDR3 DNA: TGCAGCGCACGGACAGTTAACTATGGCTACACCTTC
D gene: TRBD1; V gene: TRBV9; J gene: TRBJ1-1; clone size: -; CDR3 protein: CASSVGQGRNTEAFF; CDR3 DNA: TGTGCCAGCAGCGTGGGACAGGGGAGGAACACTGAAGCTTTCTTT
D gene: TRBD1; V gene: TRBV5-6; J gene: TRBJ2-3; clone size: -; CDR3 protein: CASSLPGQFVTDTQYF; CDR3 DNA: TGTGCCAGCAGCCTCCCGGGACAGTTCGTCACAGATACGCAGTATTTT
D gene: -; V gene: TRBV5-4; J gene: TRBJ2-3; clone size: -; CDR3 protein: CASRTGTSDTQYF; CDR3 DNA: TGTGCCAGCAGGACCGGGACTTCAGATACGCAGTATTTT
D gene: TRBD2; V gene: TRBV7-2; J gene: TRBJ2-1; clone size: -; CDR3 protein: CASSLVIGTSKDNEQFF; CDR3 DNA: TGTGCCAGCAGCTTAGTAATAGGGACTAGCAAAGACAATGAGCAGTTCTTC
D gene: -; V gene: TRBV9; J gene: TRBJ1-6; clone size: -; CDR3 protein: CASGRGENSPLHF; CDR3 DNA: TGTGCCAGCGGTAGGGGGGAAAATTCACCCCTCCACTTT
D gene: -; V gene: TRBV7-9; J gene: TRBJ2-4; clone size: -; CDR3 protein: CASSLVSLAKNIQYF; CDR3 DNA: TGTGCCAGCAGCTTAGTGTCACTAGCCAAAAACATTCAGTACTTC
D gene: -; V gene: TRBV6-5; J gene: TRBJ2-1; clone size: -; CDR3 protein: CASSPAWGNEQFF; CDR3 DNA: TGTGCCAGCAGTCCAGCTTGGGGCAACGAGCAGTTCTTC
D gene: -; V gene: TRBV7-9; J gene: TRBJ1-2; clone size: -; CDR3 protein: CASSPTSRGLGYTF; CDR3 DNA: TGTGCCAGCAGCCCTACTTCCCGGGGTCTTGGCTACACCTTC
D gene: -; V gene: TRBV19; J gene: TRBJ2-2; clone size: -; CDR3 protein: CASFPSQGRPGELFF; CDR3 DNA: TGTGCCAGTTTCCCCTCGCAGGGCAGACCCGGGGAGCTGTTTTTT
D gene: -; V gene: TRBV5-1; J gene: TRBJ2-3; clone size: -; CDR3 protein: CASSLLKDTQYF; CDR3 DNA: TGCGCCAGCAGCTTATTGAAGGATACGCAGTATTTT
D gene: TRBD1; V gene: TRBV18; J gene: TRBJ1-5; clone size: few; CDR3 protein: CASSPRAGGADQPQHF; CDR3 DNA: TGTGCCAGCTCACCACGGGCAGGGGGCGCGGATCAGCCCCAGCATTTT
D gene: TRBD2; V gene: TRBV29-1; J gene: TRBJ2-3; clone size: -; CDR3 protein: CSVRHGLAGGTDTQYF; CDR3 DNA: TGCAGCGTTAGACATGGACTAGCGGGGGGCACAGATACGCAGTATTTT
D gene: TRBD1; V gene: TRBV5-1; J gene: TRBJ2-7; clone size: few; CDR3 protein: CASSPGQVSYEQYF; CDR3 DNA: TGCGCCAGCAGCCCGGGACAGGTATCCTACGAGCAGTACTTC
D gene: -; V gene: TRBV7-6; J gene: TRBJ1-5; clone size: -; CDR3 protein: CARRVTQPQHF; CDR3 DNA: TGTGCCAGGAGGGTTACTCAGCCCCAGCATTTT
D gene: -; V gene: TRBV5-1; J gene: TRBJ2-5; clone size: -; CDR3 protein: CASRSGTLDGETQYF; CDR3 DNA: TGCGCCAGCAGATCCGGGACACTCGACGGGGAGACCCAGTACTTC
D gene: -; V gene: TRBV30; J gene: TRBJ1-4; clone size: -; CDR3 protein: CAWSETATNEKLFF; CDR3 DNA: TGTGCCTGGAGTGAGACAGCAACTAATGAAAAACTGTTTTTT
D gene: -; V gene: TRBV10-3; J gene: TRBJ2-7; clone size: -; CDR3 protein: CAISVFRDEQYF; CDR3 DNA: TGTGCCATCAGTGTTTTCCGGGACGAGCAGTACTTC
D gene: TRBD1; V gene: TRBV10-3; J gene: TRBJ1-6; clone size: few; CDR3 protein: CASGQGNSPLHF; CDR3 DNA: TGTGCCAGCGGACAGGGTAATTCACCCCTCCACTTT
D gene: -; V gene: TRBV29-1; J gene: TRBJ2-3; clone size: few; CDR3 protein: CSVGVVIADTQYF; CDR3 DNA: TGCAGCGTTGGGGTAGTAATAGCAGATACGCAGTATTTT
D gene: -; V gene: TRBV2; J gene: TRBJ2-5; clone size: once; CDR3 protein: CASSQGLQETQYF; CDR3 DNA: TGTGCCAGCAGTCAGGGGCTACAAGAGACCCAGTACTTC
D gene: TRBD1; V gene: TRBV29-1; J gene: TRBJ2-5; clone size: few; CDR3 protein: CSVEFFGTGSQETQYF; CDR3 DNA: TGCAGCGTCGAATTTTTCGGGACAGGGTCCCAAGAGACCCAGTACTTC
D gene: -; V gene: TRBV5-1; J gene: TRBJ2-5; clone size: -; CDR3 protein: CASSRPGETQYF; CDR3 DNA: TGCGCCAGCAGCCGGCCCGGGGAGACCCAGTACTTC
D gene: -; V gene: TRBV2; J gene: TRBJ2-7; clone size: -; CDR3 protein: CASSDQDEQYF; CDR3 DNA: TGTGCCAGCAGTGATCAAGACGAGCAGTACTTC
D gene: -; V gene: TRBV7-3; J gene: TRBJ1-1; clone size: few; CDR3 protein: CASSPSGAQTEAFF; CDR3 DNA: TGTGCCAGCAGCCCGTCGGGGGCGCAGACTGAAGCTTTCTTT
D gene: TRBD1; V gene: TRBV7-3; J gene: TRBJ2-1; clone size: -; CDR3 protein: CASSGQGMGEQFF; CDR3 DNA: TGTGCCAGCAGCGGACAGGGGATGGGTGAGCAGTTCTTC
D gene: TRBD1; V gene: TRBV5-1; J gene: TRBJ1-1; clone size: -; CDR3 protein: CASSLAGGRTEAFF; CDR3 DNA: TGCGCCAGCAGCTTAGCAGGGGGCCGGACTGAAGCTTTCTTT
D gene: -; V gene: TRBV7-2; J gene: TRBJ1-1; clone size: few; CDR3 protein: CASSYRVGARKWEAFF; CDR3 DNA: TGTGCCAGCAGCTACCGAGTTGGGGCCAGGAAGTGGGAAGCTTTCTTT
D gene: -; V gene: TRBV9; J gene: TRBJ2-2; clone size: -; CDR3 protein: CASSVAAGELFF; CDR3 DNA: TGTGCCAGCAGCGTCGCCGCTGGGGAGCTGTTTTTT
D gene: TRBD1; V gene: TRBV30; J gene: TRBJ2-3; clone size: -; CDR3 protein: CASDRGLTDTQYF; CDR3 DNA: TGTGCCAGCGACAGGGGCCTGACAGATACGCAGTATTTT
D gene: -; V gene: TRBV6-5; J gene: TRBJ1-6; clone size: -; CDR3 protein: CASNTRGYNSPLHF; CDR3 DNA: TGTGCCAGCAACACCAGGGGATATAATTCACCCCTCCACTTT
D gene: -; V gene: TRBV7-2; J gene: TRBJ2-7; clone size: -; CDR3 protein: CASSRTVYEQYF; CDR3 DNA: TGTGCCAGCAGCCGGACAGTATACGAGCAGTACTTC
D gene: -; V gene: TRBV7-9; J gene: TRBJ2-7; clone size: -; CDR3 protein: CASSSLPPTHEQYF; CDR3 DNA: TGTGCCAGCAGCTCCTTACCCCCAACCCACGAGCAGTACTTC